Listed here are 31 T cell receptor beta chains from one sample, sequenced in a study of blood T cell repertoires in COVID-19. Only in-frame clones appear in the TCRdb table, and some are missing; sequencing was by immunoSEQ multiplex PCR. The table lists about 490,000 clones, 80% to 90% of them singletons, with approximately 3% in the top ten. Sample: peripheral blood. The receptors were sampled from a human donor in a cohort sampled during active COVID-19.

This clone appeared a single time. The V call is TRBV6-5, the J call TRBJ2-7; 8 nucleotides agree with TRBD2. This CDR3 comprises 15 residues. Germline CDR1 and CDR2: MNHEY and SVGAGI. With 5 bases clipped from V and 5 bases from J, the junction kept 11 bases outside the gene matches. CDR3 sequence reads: CASSPLFTGGHEQYF. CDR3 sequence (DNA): TGTGCCAGCAGTCCCCTATTTACGGGAGGGCACGAGCAGTACTTC.

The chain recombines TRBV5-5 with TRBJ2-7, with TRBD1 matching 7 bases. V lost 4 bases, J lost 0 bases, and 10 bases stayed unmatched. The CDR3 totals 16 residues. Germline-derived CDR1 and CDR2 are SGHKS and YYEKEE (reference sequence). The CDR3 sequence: CASSAWTGSYSYEQYF. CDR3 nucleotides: TGTGCCAGCAGCGCCTGGACAGGATCCTACTCCTACGAGCAGTACTTC. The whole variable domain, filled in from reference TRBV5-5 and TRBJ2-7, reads DAGVTQSPTHLIKTRGQQVTLRCSPISGHKSVSWYQQVLGQGPQFIFQYYEKEERGRGNFPDRFSARQFPNYSSELNVNALLLGDSALYLCASSAWTGSYSYEQYFGPGTRLTVT.

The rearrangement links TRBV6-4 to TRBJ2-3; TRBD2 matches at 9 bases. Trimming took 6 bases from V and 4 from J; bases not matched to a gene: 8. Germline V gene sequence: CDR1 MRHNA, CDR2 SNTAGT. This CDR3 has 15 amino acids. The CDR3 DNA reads TGTGCCAGCAGGACTAGCGGAAAAGGGTCAGATACGCAGTATTTT. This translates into CASRTSGKGSDTQYF.

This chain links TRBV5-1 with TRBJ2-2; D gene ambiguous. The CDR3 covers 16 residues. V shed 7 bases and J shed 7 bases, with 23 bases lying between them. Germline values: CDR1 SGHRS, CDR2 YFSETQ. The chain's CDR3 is CASDRDPSRSNGELFF. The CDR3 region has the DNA TGCGCCAGCGATCGTGACCCCTCAAGGAGTAACGGGGAGCTGTTTTTT.

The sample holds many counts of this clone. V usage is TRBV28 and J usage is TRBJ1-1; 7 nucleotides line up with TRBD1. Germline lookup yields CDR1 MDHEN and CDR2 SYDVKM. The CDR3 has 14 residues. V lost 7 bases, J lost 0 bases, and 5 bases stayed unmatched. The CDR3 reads CASTAGGLNTEAFF. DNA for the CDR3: TGTGCCAGCACGGCAGGGGGATTGAACACTGAAGCTTTCTTT.

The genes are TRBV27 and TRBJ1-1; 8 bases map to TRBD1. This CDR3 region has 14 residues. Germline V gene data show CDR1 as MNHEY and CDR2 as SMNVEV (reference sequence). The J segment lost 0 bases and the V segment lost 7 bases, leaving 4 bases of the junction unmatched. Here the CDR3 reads CASIDRGVNTEAFF. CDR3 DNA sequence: TGTGCCAGCATTGACAGGGGAGTGAACACTGAAGCTTTCTTT.

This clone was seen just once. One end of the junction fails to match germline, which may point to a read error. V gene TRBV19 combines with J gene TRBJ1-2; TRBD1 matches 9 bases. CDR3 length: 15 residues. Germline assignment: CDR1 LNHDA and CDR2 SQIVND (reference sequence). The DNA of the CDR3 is TGTGCCAGTAATATACAGGGGGCGCGGAACTATGGCTACACCTTC. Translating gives CASNIQGARNYGYTF.

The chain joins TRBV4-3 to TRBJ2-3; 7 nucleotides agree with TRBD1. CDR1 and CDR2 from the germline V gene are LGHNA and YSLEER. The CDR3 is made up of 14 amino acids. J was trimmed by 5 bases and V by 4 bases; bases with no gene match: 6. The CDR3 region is CASSRRQGVDTQYF. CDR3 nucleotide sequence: TGCGCCAGCAGCCGAAGACAGGGCGTAGATACGCAGTATTTT.

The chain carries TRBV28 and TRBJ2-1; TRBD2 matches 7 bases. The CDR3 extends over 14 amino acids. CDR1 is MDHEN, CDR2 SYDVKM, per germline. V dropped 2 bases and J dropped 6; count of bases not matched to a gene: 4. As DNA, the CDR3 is TGTGCCAGCAGTTTAGCGGGAGCCAGCAATGAGCAGTTCTTC. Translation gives CASSLAGASNEQFF.

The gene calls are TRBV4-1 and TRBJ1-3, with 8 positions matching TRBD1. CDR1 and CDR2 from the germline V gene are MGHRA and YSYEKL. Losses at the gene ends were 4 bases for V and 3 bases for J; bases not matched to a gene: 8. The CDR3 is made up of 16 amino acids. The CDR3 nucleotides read TGCGCCAGCAGCCCGCATCCGACAGGGGATGGAAACACCATATATTTT. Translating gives CASSPHPTGDGNTIYF.

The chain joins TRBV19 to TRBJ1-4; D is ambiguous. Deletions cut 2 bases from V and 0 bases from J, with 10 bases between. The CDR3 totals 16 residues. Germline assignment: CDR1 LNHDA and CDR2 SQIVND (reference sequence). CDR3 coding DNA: TGTGCCAGTAGTATAAAGTTAGCTGCAACTAATGAAAAACTGTTTTTT. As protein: CASSIKLAATNEKLFF.

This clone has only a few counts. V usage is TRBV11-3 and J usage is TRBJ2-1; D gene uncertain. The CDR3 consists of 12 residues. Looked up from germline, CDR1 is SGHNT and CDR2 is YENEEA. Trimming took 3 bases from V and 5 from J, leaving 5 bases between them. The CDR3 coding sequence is TGTGCCAGCAGCTTTTCCGACAATGAGCAGTTCTTC. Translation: CASSFSDNEQFF.

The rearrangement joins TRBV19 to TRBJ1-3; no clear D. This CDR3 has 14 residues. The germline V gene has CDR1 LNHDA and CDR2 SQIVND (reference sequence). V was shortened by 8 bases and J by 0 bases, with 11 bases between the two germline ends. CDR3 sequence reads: CASALSYSGNTIYF. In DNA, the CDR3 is TGTGCCAGTGCTTTAAGCTACTCTGGAAACACCATATATTTT.

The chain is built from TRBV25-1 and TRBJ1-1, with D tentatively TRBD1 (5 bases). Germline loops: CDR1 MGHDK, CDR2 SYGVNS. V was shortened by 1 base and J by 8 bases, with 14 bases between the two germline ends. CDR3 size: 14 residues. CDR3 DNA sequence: TGTGCCAGCAGTGAATGGGGGGGACCGCTCGAAGCTTTCTTT. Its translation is CASSEWGGPLEAFF.

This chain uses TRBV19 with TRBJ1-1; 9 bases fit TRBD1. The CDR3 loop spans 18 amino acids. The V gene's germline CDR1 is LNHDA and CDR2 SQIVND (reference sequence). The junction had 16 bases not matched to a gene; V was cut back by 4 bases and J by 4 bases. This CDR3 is CASSTYRDREGWGTEAFF. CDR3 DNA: TGTGCCAGTAGTACTTACCGGGACAGGGAAGGGTGGGGCACTGAAGCTTTCTTT.

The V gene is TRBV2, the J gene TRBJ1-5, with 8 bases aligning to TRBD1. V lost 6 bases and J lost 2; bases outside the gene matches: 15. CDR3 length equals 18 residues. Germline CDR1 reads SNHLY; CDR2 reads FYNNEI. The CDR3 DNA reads TGTGCCAGCAGGTATGGACAGGGACCTAAGGGGGGCAATCAGCCCCAGCATTTT. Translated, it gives CASRYGQGPKGGNQPQHF.

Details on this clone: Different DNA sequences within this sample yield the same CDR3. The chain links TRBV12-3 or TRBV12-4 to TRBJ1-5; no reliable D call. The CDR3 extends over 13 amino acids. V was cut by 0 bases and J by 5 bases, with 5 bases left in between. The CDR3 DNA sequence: TGTGCCAGCAGTTTAGCAGGAGATCAGCCCCAGCATTTT. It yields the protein CASSLAGDQPQHF.

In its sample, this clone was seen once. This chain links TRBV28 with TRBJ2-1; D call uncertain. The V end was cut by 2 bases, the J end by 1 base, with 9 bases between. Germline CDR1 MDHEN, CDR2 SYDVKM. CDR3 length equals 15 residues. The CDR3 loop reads CASSLAGESYNEQFF. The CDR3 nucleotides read TGTGCCAGCAGTTTAGCTGGAGAGTCCTACAATGAGCAGTTCTTC.

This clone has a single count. The CDR3 bases are TGCGCCAGCAGCTCCCTTAGCGGGAGTGGGGAGACCCAGTACTTC. Its translation: CASSSLSGSGETQYF. The rearrangement joins TRBV5-1 to TRBJ2-5; TRBD2 agrees at 9 bases. The CDR3 consists of 15 residues. Per germline, CDR1 SGHRS and CDR2 YFSETQ. Trimming at V came to 3 bases and at J to 5 bases, leaving 8 bases not matched to a gene. The whole variable domain, remainder taken from reference TRBV5-1 and TRBJ2-5, is KAGVTQTPRYLIKTRGQQVTLSCSPISGHRSVSWYQQTPGQGLQFLFEYFSETQRNKGNFPGRFSGRQFSNSRSEMNVSTLELGDSALYLCASSSLSGSGETQYFGPGTRLLVL.

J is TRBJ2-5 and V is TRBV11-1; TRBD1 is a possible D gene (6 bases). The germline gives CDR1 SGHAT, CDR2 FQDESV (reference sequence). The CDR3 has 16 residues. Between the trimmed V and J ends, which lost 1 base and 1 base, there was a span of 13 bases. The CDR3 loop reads CASSLDDRSSQETQYF. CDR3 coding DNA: TGTGCCAGCAGCTTAGATGACAGGAGTTCCCAAGAGACCCAGTACTTC.

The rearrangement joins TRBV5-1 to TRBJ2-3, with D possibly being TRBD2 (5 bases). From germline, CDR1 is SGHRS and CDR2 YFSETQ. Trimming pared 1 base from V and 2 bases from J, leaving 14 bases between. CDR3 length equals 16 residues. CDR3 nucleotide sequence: TGCGCCAGCAGCTTGCTGGACCGCGGGTACACAGATACGCAGTATTTT. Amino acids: CASSLLDRGYTDTQYF.

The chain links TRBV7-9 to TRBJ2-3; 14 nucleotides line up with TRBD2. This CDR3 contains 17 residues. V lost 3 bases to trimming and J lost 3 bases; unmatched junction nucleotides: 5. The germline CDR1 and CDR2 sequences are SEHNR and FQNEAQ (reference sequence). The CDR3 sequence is CASSFTGTSGSTDTQYF. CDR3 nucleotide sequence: TGTGCCAGCAGCTTTACGGGGACTAGCGGGAGTACAGATACGCAGTATTTT.

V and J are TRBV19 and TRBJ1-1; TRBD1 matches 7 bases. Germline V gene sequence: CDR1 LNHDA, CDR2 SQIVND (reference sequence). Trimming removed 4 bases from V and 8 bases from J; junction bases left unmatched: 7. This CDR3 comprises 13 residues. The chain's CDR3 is CASSNEGAREAFF. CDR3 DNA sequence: TGTGCCAGTAGTAACGAGGGGGCGCGCGAAGCTTTCTTT.

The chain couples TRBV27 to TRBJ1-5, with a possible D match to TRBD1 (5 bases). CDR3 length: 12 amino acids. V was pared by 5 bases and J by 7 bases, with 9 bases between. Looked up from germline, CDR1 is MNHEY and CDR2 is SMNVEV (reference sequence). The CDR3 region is CASSGGTQPQHF. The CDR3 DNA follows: TGTGCCAGCAGTGGAGGGACCCAGCCCCAGCATTTT.

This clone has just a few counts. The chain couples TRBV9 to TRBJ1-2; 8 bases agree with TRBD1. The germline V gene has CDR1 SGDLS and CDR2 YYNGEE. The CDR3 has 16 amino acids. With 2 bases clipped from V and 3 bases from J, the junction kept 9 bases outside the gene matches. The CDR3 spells CASSVPLDREDYGYTF. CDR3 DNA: TGTGCCAGCAGCGTTCCCCTGGACAGGGAGGACTATGGCTACACCTTC.

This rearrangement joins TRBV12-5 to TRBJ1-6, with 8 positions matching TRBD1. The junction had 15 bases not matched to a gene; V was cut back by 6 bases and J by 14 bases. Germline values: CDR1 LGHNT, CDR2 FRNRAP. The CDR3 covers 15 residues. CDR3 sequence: CASGTFRQGTGALHF. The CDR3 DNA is TGTGCTAGTGGCACTTTTCGGCAGGGGACAGGAGCCCTCCACTTT. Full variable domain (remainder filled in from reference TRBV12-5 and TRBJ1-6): DARVTQTPRHKVTEMGQEVTMRCQPILGHNTVFWYRQTMMQGLELLAYFRNRAPLDDSGMPKDRFSAEMPDATLATLKIQPSEPRDSAVYFCASGTFRQGTGALHFGNGTRLTVT.

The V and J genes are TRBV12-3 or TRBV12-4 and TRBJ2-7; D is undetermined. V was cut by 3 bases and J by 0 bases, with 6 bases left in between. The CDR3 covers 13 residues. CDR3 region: CASSLSSSYEQYF. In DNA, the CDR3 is TGTGCCAGCAGTTTGAGTAGCTCCTACGAGCAGTACTTC.

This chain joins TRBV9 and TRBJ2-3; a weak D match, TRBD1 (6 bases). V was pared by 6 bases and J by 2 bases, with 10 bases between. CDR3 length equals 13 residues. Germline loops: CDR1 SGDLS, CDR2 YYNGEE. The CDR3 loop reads CASNRANTDTQYF. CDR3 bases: TGTGCCAGCAACAGGGCGAACACAGATACGCAGTATTTT.

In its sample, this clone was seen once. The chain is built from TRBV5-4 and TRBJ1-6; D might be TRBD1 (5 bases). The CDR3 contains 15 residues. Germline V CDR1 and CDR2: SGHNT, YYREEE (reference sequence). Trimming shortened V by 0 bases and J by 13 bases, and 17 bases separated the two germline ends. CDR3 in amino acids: CASSLVGPADPPLHF. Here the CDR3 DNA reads TGTGCCAGCAGCTTGGTGGGGCCTGCAGATCCGCCCCTCCACTTT.

The CDR3 is CASSPVRGWETQYF. The DNA for the CDR3 is TGTGCCAGCAGCCCGGTCAGGGGATGGGAGACCCAGTACTTC. The rearrangement joins TRBV7-8 to TRBJ2-5; TRBD1 is a possible D gene (6 bases). Germline V gene data show CDR1 as SGHVS and CDR2 as FQNEAQ. V lost 5 bases to trimming and J lost 5 bases, with 15 bases between them. The CDR3 length is 14 residues.

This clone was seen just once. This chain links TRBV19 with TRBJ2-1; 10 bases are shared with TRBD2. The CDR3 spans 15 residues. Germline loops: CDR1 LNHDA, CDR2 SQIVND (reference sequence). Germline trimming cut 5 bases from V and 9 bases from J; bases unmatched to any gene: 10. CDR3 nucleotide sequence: TGTGCCAGTAGTCAAGCGGGAGGGAGCTACGGTGAGCAGTTCTTC. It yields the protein CASSQAGGSYGEQFF.